The source of this T cell receptor beta chain is a study of early stage breast cancer tumors. The overall study: Most invasive tumors, about 75% of the 16, were ER+/PR+/HER2-. Average read coverage per sample was around 10-fold.

As concerns this clone: Its antigen is as yet unknown.

General study results and limits: Functional markers like CD4, CD8 and FOXP3 were missed in bulk sequencing.

Germline V gene data show CDR1 as KGHSH and CDR2 as LQKENI. Between the trimmed V and J ends, which lost 2 bases and 0 bases, there was a span of 4 bases. The CDR3 is made up of 13 amino acids. TCRdb's copy holds only in-frame clones and misses some; the assay was immunoSEQ multiplex PCR. The repertoire holds tens of thousands of clones, roughly 78% seen once, with around 3.4% in the top ten. This sequence joins TRBV18 and TRBJ2-5; D is ambiguous. The sequence derives from a person aged 40 to 49 with breast cancer. Sequenced input: blood. The CDR3 coding sequence is TGTGCCAGCTCACCAAGAGACCAAGAGACCCAGTACTTC. This translates into CASSPRDQETQYF. Full variable domain (missing parts from reference TRBV18 and TRBJ2-5): NAGVMQNPRHLVRRRGQEARLRCSPMKGHSHVYWYRQLPEEGLKFMVYLQKENIIDESGMPKERFSAEFPKEGPSILRIQQVVRGDSAAYFCASSPRDQETQYFGPGTRLLVL.